The 27 T cell receptor beta chains in this list originate from one sample, sequenced in a study of metastatic and nonmetastatic thyroid tumors (dated by TCRdb to the early 2020s). Libraries were constructed by PCR. The instrument was an Illumina HiSeq 4000. TCRdb ran its own pipeline on the public reads, namely fastp trimming at Q25 and MiXCR clone calling, and kept in-frame beta chains. Within this sample are about 16,000 clones, with around a third of them counted one time only. Roughly 13% of the sample belongs to the ten largest clones. Before undergoing thyroid surgery, none of the patients had been given any kind of treatment. Sequencing was carried out using tumor tissue. The receptors here all came from a male donor with papillary thyroid cancer or a benign thyroid nodule (not recorded which). Some clones in this sample may be carry-over from other donors' samples.

This clone has more than one count but fewer than ten. This chain joins TRBV27 and TRBJ1-5, with D possibly being TRBD1 (6 bases). The CDR3 has 15 residues. The germline CDR1 and CDR2 sequences are MNHEY and SMNVEV (reference sequence). V was cut by 6 bases and J by 4 bases, with 16 bases left in between. The CDR3 loop is CASREGQNRNQPQHF. The DNA for the CDR3 is TGTGCCAGCAGAGAAGGACAGAATCGGAATCAGCCCCAGCATTTT.

Only a few counts were recorded for this clone. J is TRBJ2-7 and V is TRBV6-6; either TRBD1 or TRBD2 may supply D (6 bases each). Germline CDR1 reads MNHNY; CDR2 reads SVGAGI (reference sequence). V was shortened by 1 base and J by 1 base, with 17 bases between the two germline ends. The CDR3 has 17 residues. Here the CDR3 DNA reads TGTGCCAGCAGTTACTATAGGCGCGGGACAAGATCCTACGAGCAGTACTTC. Its translation is CASSYYRRGTRSYEQYF.

Details on this clone: An end of the junction does not agree with germline; a read error may underlie this. The V gene is TRBV2, the J gene TRBJ2-3; D may be TRBD1 (5 bases). Per germline, CDR1 SNHLY and CDR2 FYNNEI. There are 16 residues in the CDR3. CDR3 nucleotides: TGTGCCATCAGTCCCAGGACAAGTTTCAACACAGATACGCACTATTTT. This encodes CAISPRTSFNTDTHYF.

This clone was observed many times. The chain joins TRBV18 to TRBJ2-5, with D tentatively TRBD1 or TRBD2 (5 bases each). The V gene lost 0 bases and the J gene lost 4 bases, with 12 bases spanning the gap. The CDR3 sequence is 15 residues long. Germline V gene data show CDR1 as KGHSH and CDR2 as LQKENI. In nucleotides, the CDR3 is TGTGCCAGCTCACCACCGTCAGGGAGCAGAGAGACCCAGTACTTC. This translates into CASSPPSGSRETQYF.

Relative to its sample, this clone is medium-sized (0.01 to 0.1%). Here the CDR3 DNA reads TGTGCCAGCAGTGAACACCTTCCGATATATGACAATGAGCAGTTCTTC. This sequence encodes CASSEHLPIYDNEQFF. The rearrangement joins TRBV6-1 to TRBJ2-1; D is uncertain. Trimming took off 2 bases at V and 5 bases at J, with 16 bases between the two ends. Germline V gives CDR1 MNHNS, CDR2 SASEGT. This CDR3 is built from 16 residues.

The rearrangement joins TRBV27 to TRBJ1-1; maybe TRBD1 (5 bases). Germline V gene lookup returns CDR1 MNHEY and CDR2 SMNVEV (reference sequence). The CDR3 runs 13 residues. Trimming took off 4 bases at V and 7 bases at J, with 13 bases between the two ends. CDR3 DNA sequence: TGTGCCAGCAGTTATAACAGGTGCCGTGAAGCTTTCTTT. This sequence encodes CASSYNRCREAFF.

This clone was recorded many times. V and J are TRBV18 and TRBJ1-3, with D uncertain. The length of the CDR3 is 14 residues. Trimming removed 0 bases at V and 6 bases at J, with 9 bases between. The germline gives CDR1 KGHSH, CDR2 LQKENI. The CDR3 nucleotides read TGTGCCAGCTCACCACCGTCCGAAGTAAACACCATATATTTT. Translating gives CASSPPSEVNTIYF.

In the case of this clone: One junction end does not reproduce the germline sequence, and a read error may be involved. The rearrangement uses TRBV11-1 and TRBJ2-3; 9 nucleotides align to TRBD2. CDR1 is SGHAT and CDR2 is FQDESV in the germline V gene (reference sequence). The CDR3 has 16 amino acids. Here the CDR3 reads CASSSRKAGGTDTQYF. Written as DNA, the CDR3 is TGTGCCAGCAGCTCCCGGAAAGCGGGGGGCACAGATACGCAGTACTTT. Full variable domain (missing parts from reference TRBV11-1 and TRBJ2-3): EAEVAQSPRYKITEKSQAVAFWCDPISGHATLYWYRQILGQGPELLVQFQDESVVDDSQLPKDRFSAERLKGVDSTLKIQPAELGDSAMYLCASSSRKAGGTDTQYFGPGTRLTVL.

There are many counts of this clone. This chain links TRBV5-1 with TRBJ2-5; maybe TRBD2 (6 bases). The germline V and J ends were trimmed by 0 bases and 7 bases, with 19 bases remaining between them. This CDR3 spans 16 amino acids. CDR1 and CDR2 (germline): SGHRS, YFSETQ. This CDR3 is CASSLGSPARRGTQYF. In DNA form, the CDR3 reads TGCGCCAGCAGCTTGGGGTCGCCGGCTAGGCGGGGGACCCAGTACTTC. The full variable domain, with the rest looked up from reference TRBV5-1 and TRBJ2-5, is KAGVTQTPRYLIKTRGQQVTLSCSPISGHRSVSWYQQTPGQGLQFLFEYFSETQRNKGNFPGRFSGRQFSNSRSEMNVSTLELGDSALYLCASSLGSPARRGTQYFGPGTRLLVL.

This chain links TRBV11-1 with TRBJ2-3; D remains unclear. Germline V lookup: CDR1 SGHAT, CDR2 FQDESV (reference sequence). This CDR3 contains 15 residues. The V end lost 1 base, the J end lost 0 bases, and 8 bases lay between the germline ends. CDR3 amino acids: CASSLGLISTDTQYF. CDR3 coding DNA: TGTGCCAGCAGCTTAGGTCTGATTAGCACAGATACGCAGTATTTT.

This clone has only a few counts. This chain joins TRBV28 and TRBJ2-3; D ambiguous. V shed 3 bases and J shed 0 bases, with 16 bases lying between them. The germline CDR1 and CDR2 sequences are MDHEN and SYDVKM. The CDR3 consists of 17 residues. The CDR3: CASSLNVIDSSTDTQYF. The CDR3 DNA reads as TGTGCCAGCAGTTTGAACGTTATTGACTCTAGCACAGATACGCAGTATTTT.

In its sample, this clone was seen many times. One end of the junction is discordant with germline, which a read error may explain. This chain joins TRBV6-1 and TRBJ2-5, with TRBD2 matching over 12 bases. CDR3 length: 13 residues. Germline CDR1 and CDR2: MNHNS and SASEGT. The CDR3 DNA sequence: TGCTCTGGGACTAGCGGGCAACAAGAGACCCAGTACTTC. This gives the protein CSGTSGQQETQYF.

This clone was seen a few times. The rearrangement joins TRBV6-1 to TRBJ2-7; a possible D gene is TRBD1 (5 bases). The V gene's germline CDR1 is MNHNS and CDR2 SASEGT. Trimming shortened V by 10 bases and J by 2 bases, and 27 bases separated the two germline ends. This CDR3 contains 17 residues. CDR3 sequence reads: CAISQASDTYSTYEQYF. In DNA form, the CDR3 reads TGTGCCATCAGCCAGGCTTCGGACACCTATAGTACCTACGAGCAGTACTTC.

V usage is TRBV11-2 and J usage is TRBJ2-2; tentative D call: TRBD1 (6 bases). Germline loops: CDR1 SGHAT, CDR2 FQNNGV. V lost 5 bases and J 6 bases, leaving 10 bases between the germline ends. The length of the CDR3 is 13 residues. The DNA for the CDR3 is TGTGCCAGCAGCGAATCAGGGGCCGGGGAGCTGTTTTTT. This gives the protein CASSESGAGELFF.

In this sample, this clone is medium-sized (0.01 to 0.1%). The chain combines TRBV19 with TRBJ2-3; unclear D gene. The length of the CDR3 is 13 residues. The V gene lost 4 bases and the J gene lost 5 bases, with 10 bases spanning the gap. Germline loops: CDR1 LNHDA, CDR2 SQIVND (reference sequence). CDR3 protein: CASSNVLRDTQYF. The DNA of the CDR3 is TGTGCCAGTAGTAACGTGCTAAGAGATACGCAGTATTTT. Combining the CDR3 with reference TRBV19 and TRBJ2-3 gives the whole variable domain DGGITQSPKYLFRKEGQNVTLSCEQNLNHDAMYWYRQDPGQGLRLIYYSQIVNDFQKGDIAEGYSVSREKKESFPLTVTSAQKNPTAFYLCASSNVLRDTQYFGPGTRLTVL.

This clone was counted at least ten times. V gene TRBV6-1 combines with J gene TRBJ1-5; 11 nucleotides match TRBD1. V shed 5 bases, J shed 7 bases, and the junction held 1 base outside the gene matches. The CDR3 runs to 13 residues. Germline V gene data show CDR1 as MNHNS and CDR2 as SASEGT. The CDR3 nucleotides are TGTGCCAGCAGTAGGGACAGGGGGCAGCCCCAGCATTTT. Amino acid sequence: CASSRDRGQPQHF.

The genes are TRBV30 and TRBJ2-7; 11 bases map to TRBD2. V shed 4 bases, J shed 0 bases, and the junction held 17 bases outside the gene matches. The germline V gene encodes CDR1 GTSNPN and CDR2 SVGIG (reference sequence). The CDR3 extends over 19 amino acids. The CDR3 sequence: CAWKFLGTSGMLSSYEQYF. CDR3 in DNA: TGTGCCTGGAAGTTTCTAGGGACTAGCGGAATGTTAAGCTCCTACGAGCAGTACTTC. The entire variable domain, with the rest obtained from reference TRBV30 and TRBJ2-7, is as follows: SQTIHQWPATLVQPVGSPLSLECTVEGTSNPNLYWYRQAAGRGLQLLFYSVGIGQISSEVPQNLSASRPQDRQFILSSKKLLLSDSGFYLCAWKFLGTSGMLSSYEQYFGPGTRLTVT.

This clone was counted many times. The rearrangement uses TRBV20-1 and TRBJ2-5, with TRBD2 matching over 9 bases. The CDR3 is made up of 17 amino acids. With V trimmed by 5 bases and J by 0 bases, 13 bases remained unmatched. The germline V gene encodes CDR1 DFQATT and CDR2 SNEGSKA (reference sequence). This CDR3 is CSAPTALAGAYQETQYF. The CDR3 DNA follows: TGCAGTGCTCCGACTGCCTTAGCGGGAGCGTACCAAGAGACCCAGTACTTC.

On this clone: A junction boundary mismatches the germline segment, possibly from a read error. The CDR3, as DNA: TGCCGTGCTGGCAGTGGACGGGAACAAGAGACCCAGTACTTC. Translating gives CRAGSGREQETQYF. This rearrangement joins TRBV20-1 to TRBJ2-5; D possibly corresponds to TRBD2 (5 bases). This CDR3 is 14 amino acids long. Germline V lookup: CDR1 DFQATT, CDR2 SNEGSKA (reference sequence).

This clone was seen many times. This chain connects TRBV6-5 to TRBJ1-2, with a possible D match to TRBD1 (6 bases). CDR3 length: 13 amino acids. V was clipped by 2 bases and J by 7 bases, with 11 bases between them. Germline CDR1 and CDR2: MNHEY and SVGAGI. The CDR3 spells CASSYEGGRGYTF. As DNA, the CDR3 is TGTGCCAGCAGTTACGAAGGGGGTCGTGGCTACACCTTC.

The rearrangement joins TRBV6-4 to TRBJ2-1; D is unclear. CDR3 length: 14 residues. Looked up from germline, CDR1 is MRHNA and CDR2 is SNTAGT. V dropped 6 bases and J dropped 6 bases, with 15 bases sitting between them. The CDR3 loop is CASSPTTGGNEQFF. DNA for the CDR3: TGTGCCAGCAGCCCTACGACTGGCGGCAATGAGCAGTTCTTC.

The table lists this clone with many counts. V usage is TRBV13 and J usage is TRBJ2-2; D is uncertain. The V gene lost 4 bases and the J gene lost 1 base, with 4 bases spanning the gap. Germline V gives CDR1 PRHDT, CDR2 FYEKMQ (reference sequence). This CDR3 spans 13 amino acids. The CDR3 loop reads CASSSGNTGELFF. The CDR3, as DNA: TGTGCCAGCAGCTCGGGGAACACCGGGGAGCTGTTTTTT.

For this clone: An end of the junction does not agree with germline; a read error may underlie this. The gene calls are TRBV6-1 and TRBJ2-6, with D possibly being TRBD1 (5 bases). Germline V gives CDR1 MNHNS, CDR2 SASEGT. The CDR3 is 11 residues long. CDR3 in DNA: TGTTCCAGCATTGGGGCCACCGTCCTGACTTTC. It encodes CSSIGATVLTF.

The chain links TRBV5-1 to TRBJ2-1; 8 nucleotides line up with TRBD2. The CDR3 is made up of 16 amino acids. V trimming: 4 bases; J trimming: 7 bases; junction bases outside the gene matches: 13. The germline V gene has CDR1 SGHRS and CDR2 YFSETQ. CDR3 loop: CASSPGVRGGLNEQFF. For the CDR3, the DNA is TGCGCCAGCAGCCCGGGGGTCCGGGGGGGTTTAAATGAGCAGTTCTTC.

This clone was counted once. One end of the junction is discordant with germline, which a read error may explain. This chain links TRBV28 with TRBJ2-2; tentatively, D is TRBD2 (6 bases). The V gene's germline CDR1 is MDHEN and CDR2 SYDVKM. The CDR3 consists of 16 residues. DNA for the CDR3: TGCGCCAGCAGTTCCGAAGCGGGCGTGGTCAGCGGGGAGCTGTTTTTT. Protein sequence: CASSSEAGVVSGELFF.

With regard to this clone: Compared with germline, one end of the junction differs, possibly owing to a read error. This chain links TRBV3-1 with TRBJ2-7, with unresolved D. CDR1 LGHDT and CDR2 YNNKEL come from the germline V gene (reference sequence). This CDR3 has 15 residues. The CDR3 sequence: CASGQGFRSSYERYF. CDR3 sequence (DNA): TGTGCCAGCGGCCAAGGTTTCCGGAGCTCCTACGAGCGGTACTTC.

This clone was observed a few times. This sequence joins TRBV28 and TRBJ1-2; weak D call: TRBD1 (6 bases). Trimming left V 5 bases short and J 2 bases short, with 9 bases between. The germline V gene has CDR1 MDHEN and CDR2 SYDVKM. This CDR3 region has 13 residues. As DNA, the CDR3 is TGTGCCAGCAGTGCCGACAGGAACTATGGCTACACCTTC. As protein: CASSADRNYGYTF.